This entry describes one T cell receptor beta chain. The antigen it binds to is not known. One base away there is no much larger clone; base qualities are not given. The CDR3 regions of human TCRbeta chains were analyzed by immunosequencing. The paper's processing steps were these. TCRs in the repertoires were matched against a reference library of SARS-CoV-2-specific TCRs that had been generated with the MIRA antigen-specificity platform. Breadth meant the fraction of unique TCRs that were SARS-CoV-2-associated, whereas depth meant the fraction of total T cells that were SARS-CoV-2-associated. Using the MIRA data, each spike-specific TCR was assigned both to the spike region to which the TCR was reactive and to a CD4 or CD8 class. Log10-transformed breadth and depth values were compared by one-way ANOVA with Sidak's multiple comparisons tests. Drawn from immuneACCESS, this table holds only the in-frame rearrangements with V and J called that TCRdb kept. Clones are partly lost; checked studies trace under half to an unresolved V gene and leave the rest unexplained. That table supplies the V and J calls and clone size; D and trimming were determined from the DNA. For this sample there are under 200,000 clones; about 92% appear just once. 3.6% of the sample comes from the top ten.

This sample is part of a study of T cell responses to AZD1222 COVID-19 vaccine (dated by TCRdb to 2020 to 2023). Some background on the complete study: TCR sequencing covered roughly 230 trial participants: 200 to 220 given two doses of AZD1222 and some 25 given two doses of MenACWY control vaccine. Trial participants were enrolled by age into subgroups of 18-55, 56-69 and 70-plus years, and around 140, 26 and 57 TCR-sequenced participants, respectively, were included in these subgroups. Results and caveats for the whole study, not just this receptor: Epitopes outside the regions mutated in the B.1.351 and B.1.1.7 variants were reportedly recognized by nearly half of the unique spike-specific TCRs. The whole spike protein was spanned by vaccine-associated CD4 TCRs, and dominant responses were seen in regions 160-218 and 743-854. Participants were mostly white British, with more females than males. The authors suggested clonal diversity may have been underestimated. In the small 56-69-year group, the increase in depth fell short of significance, most likely because of low power. Conclusions about previously exposed vaccinees were limited because only a handful of AZD1222 recipients were SARS-CoV-2 seropositive at baseline. A significant rise in spike-specific TCR breadth and depth was observed after two AZD1222 doses relative to day 0 and relative to MenACWY recipients. Because no day 14 peak-response samples were available, the repertoires could be characterized only after the peak T cell response.

From cysteine to phenylalanine, the CDR3 is 13 amino acids long. CDR3 DNA only is kept here, 39 bases in frame from base 1. Looking up the germline V gene yields CDR1 SGHTA and CDR2 FQGTGA. V is clipped by 9 bases and J by 5 bases, and the sequence between their germline boundaries is 13 bases long. The time point label on this specimen signifies: about 28 days (+/-7) after the second vaccine dose. In light of the paper, this sample's treatment or condition label describes: meningococcal conjugate vaccine given as trial control. Vaccinee samples were obtained from the UK trials COV001 and COV002, which included a single-blind randomized controlled phase 2/3 trial of AZD1222 (ChAdOx1 nCoV-19) in healthy adults. For TCRbeta chain sequencing, PBMC samples were collected from trial participants at day 0 and at day 28 after the second dose.

The V and J segments used are TRBV7-3 and TRBJ2-2, with the D gene possibly TRBD1 or TRBD2, each one fitting 5 bases. This specimen consisted of peripheral blood, obtained 28 days after the second dose of the MenACWY control vaccine. This sequence originates from an adult who received the MenACWY meningococcal vaccine as a control. The DNA is as follows: TGTGCCAGTTCCCGGGGCCAAACCGGGGAGCTGTTTTTT. Its amino acids are CASSRGQTGELFF.